This TCR beta chain was sequenced during a study of blood T cell repertoires in COVID-19. Data came from immunoSEQ multiplex PCR; TCRdb stores just in-frame clones and leaves some out. The table records approximately 310,000 clones, 80% to 90% of them present only once. CDR1 SGHTA and CDR2 FQGNSA come from the germline V gene. V lost 0 bases to trimming and J lost 2 bases; unmatched junction nucleotides: 4. The CDR3 consists of 16 residues. Enrollees, about 18 to 95 years old, lived in about two dozen US areas. The chain links TRBV7-2 to TRBJ1-1, with 9 bases matching TRBD1. The sequenced sample consisted of PBMCs or T cells enriched from blood (not recorded which). The sequence came from a young man who had recovered from COVID-19. As DNA, the CDR3 is TGTGCCAGCAGCTTAGCGACGGGACAGGGAAACACTGAAGCTTTCTTT. Translated, it gives CASSLATGQGNTEAFF.